This entry is about one TCR beta chain. What it recognizes is unknown. Researchers made TCR cDNA using 5'RACE template switching, and this step added a universal primer site and UMIs. TCRdb called the 5' RACE reads again in MiXCR, with one record for every CDR3 protein. Seen here are 400,000 to 650,000 distinct CDR3 sequences, 21% observed once, and the top ten hold approximately 15%. This sample was included in a study of T cells after yellow fever vaccination. General study results and limits: Peaking on day 5 versus 15, the secondary response was faster but weaker. The CD4 compartment and the CD8 compartment contained a small share of clonotypes in common.

This CDR3 region has 15 residues. Germline lookup yields CDR1 LGHDT and CDR2 YNNKEL (reference sequence). With 2 bases removed from V and 3 bases from J, the gap between germline ends came to 14 bases. The sample was PBMCs, taken around 3 weeks after the first yellow fever vaccination. The chain links TRBV3-1 to TRBJ2-7; D not certain. This clonotype originated in a man between 18 and 29 years old who received the YFV17D yellow fever vaccine. CDR3 in amino acids: CASSQSNSTLYEQYF. The CDR3 DNA is TGTGCCAGCAGCCAATCCAACAGTACCCTCTACGAGCAGTACTTC.